Listed here are 25 T cell receptor beta chains from one sample, sequenced in a study of beta chain features in type 1 diabetes. Expressed TCRB transcripts got sequenced, as all isolated RNA was reverse transcribed. Clones were read by immunoSEQ multiplex PCR, and TCRdb kept only the in-frame ones, dropping some. The sample shows roughly 290,000 clones, 8% of them seen only once. Sequencing was carried out using central memory CD4+ T cells from blood. Source of these receptors: a woman aged 18-29 years in good health.

This clone was counted many times. The genes are TRBV5-4 and TRBJ2-3; D is unclear. Trimming took off 7 bases at V and 4 bases at J, with 10 bases between the two ends. The CDR3 contains 12 residues. CDR1 and CDR2 from the germline V gene are SGHNT and YYREEE (reference sequence). This CDR3 is CASQNSADTQYF. The CDR3 DNA reads as TGTGCCAGCCAGAACTCAGCAGATACGCAGTATTTT.

This clone was detected a few times. The gene calls are TRBV29-1 and TRBJ2-3; D possibly corresponds to TRBD1 (5 bases). V dropped 4 bases and J dropped 3 bases, with 14 bases sitting between them. Germline CDR1 is SQVTM and CDR2 is ANQGSEA. CDR3 length equals 14 residues. For the CDR3, the DNA is TGCAGCGTTGGATTAGCAGGGCCTACAGATACGCAGTATTTT. It encodes CSVGLAGPTDTQYF.

The V gene is TRBV7-2, the J gene TRBJ2-1; 10 bases are a match to TRBD1. CDR1 SGHTA and CDR2 FQGNSA come from the germline V gene. The CDR3 is 16 amino acids. V lost 1 base and J lost 5; bases outside the gene matches: 5. The CDR3 nucleotides are TGTGCCAGCAGCTTAGGTGGGACAGGGGTGAACAATGAGCAGTTCTTC. It encodes CASSLGGTGVNNEQFF. The full variable domain, completed using reference TRBV7-2 and TRBJ2-1, is GAGVSQSPSNKVTEKGKDVELRCDPISGHTALYWYRQSLGQGLEFLIYFQGNSAPDKSGLPSDRFSAERTGGSVSTLTIQRTQQEDSAVYLCASSLGGTGVNNEQFFGPGTRLTVL.

This chain joins TRBV11-2 and TRBJ2-1; D ambiguous. Looked up from germline, CDR1 is SGHAT and CDR2 is FQNNGV. Trimming left V 4 bases short and J 1 base short, with 17 bases between. This CDR3 comprises 17 residues. DNA of the CDR3: TGTGCCAGCAGCTCATCTCTGGTGGGCAGATCCTACAATGAGCAGTTCTTC. Translated, it gives CASSSSLVGRSYNEQFF.

This chain uses TRBV5-4 with TRBJ2-3, with a tentative D call TRBD1 (6 bases). Trimming took 2 bases from V and 13 from J, leaving 23 bases between them. The CDR3 covers 15 residues. Germline CDR1 is SGHNT and CDR2 is YYREEE (reference sequence). CDR3 coding DNA: TGTGCCAGCAGCTTTTCTCAGGGGATGGATACCAGGGAGTATTTT. This sequence encodes CASSFSQGMDTREYF.

This clone was seen a few times. This rearrangement joins TRBV4-1 to TRBJ2-7, with 9 bases that match TRBD1. The V and J ends lost 1 base and 3 bases, in that order; junction bases with no gene match: 4. Germline CDR1 is MGHRA and CDR2 is YSYEKL. The CDR3 has 15 amino acids. The CDR3 nucleotides are TGCGCCAGCAGCCAAGGAGGACAGGGGTACTACGAGCAGTACTTC. As protein: CASSQGGQGYYEQYF.

V usage is TRBV4-2 and J usage is TRBJ2-1; no clear D. The germline V and J ends were trimmed by 0 bases and 1 base, with 7 bases remaining between them. Germline V gene data show CDR1 as LGHNA and CDR2 as YNFKEQ. The CDR3 contains 15 residues. The CDR3 region is CASSQDILSYNEQFF. CDR3 bases: TGTGCCAGCAGCCAAGACATCCTATCCTACAATGAGCAGTTCTTC.

This chain links TRBV29-1 with TRBJ2-1, with TRBD1 matching 8 bases. Germline V gene lookup returns CDR1 SQVTM and CDR2 ANQGSEA. This CDR3 has 10 amino acids. The J segment lost 15 bases and the V segment lost 5 bases, leaving 6 bases of the junction unmatched. CDR3 residues: CSVLGTGPFF. CDR3 bases: TGCAGCGTTTTGGGGACAGGACCGTTCTTC.

This CDR3 is CASSSGTGLEKLFF. DNA for the CDR3: TGCGCCAGCAGCTCCGGGACAGGATTAGAAAAACTGTTTTTT. This rearrangement joins TRBV5-1 to TRBJ1-4; 8 bases fit TRBD1. The CDR3 is 14 residues long. V shed 3 bases, J shed 8 bases, and the junction held 6 bases outside the gene matches. From germline, CDR1 is SGHRS and CDR2 YFSETQ.

This clone turned up a few times. The rearrangement uses TRBV6-5 and TRBJ2-3; a weak D match, TRBD2 (5 bases). Germline V CDR1 and CDR2: MNHEY, SVGAGI. The germline V and J ends were trimmed by 0 bases and 9 bases, with 10 bases remaining between them. This CDR3 contains 13 residues. This CDR3 reads CASSYSGSETQYF. CDR3 nucleotide sequence: TGTGCCAGCAGTTACTCGGGGAGCGAGACGCAGTATTTT.

This clone was observed at least ten times. The chain joins TRBV10-3 to TRBJ1-5, with 7 bases lining up with TRBD1. Looked up from germline, CDR1 is ENHRY and CDR2 is SYGVKD. The CDR3 runs to 14 residues. The J segment lost 5 bases and the V segment lost 2 bases, leaving 3 bases of the junction unmatched. The CDR3 here is CAISERQGDQPQHF. CDR3 DNA sequence: TGTGCCATCAGTGAGCGGCAGGGGGATCAGCCCCAGCATTTT.

V gene TRBV5-6 combines with J gene TRBJ1-1; D might be TRBD1 (5 bases). Germline lookup yields CDR1 SGHDT and CDR2 YYEEEE. V was clipped by 0 bases and J by 4 bases, with 7 bases between them. The CDR3 is made up of 13 amino acids. CDR3 DNA: TGTGCCAGCAGCTTGGACGACAGCACTGAAGCTTTCTTT. It encodes CASSLDDSTEAFF.

This clone showed up just a few times. The rearrangement links TRBV5-1 to TRBJ1-4; the D gene is possibly TRBD1 (5 bases). V lost 1 base and J lost 6, with 13 bases in between. CDR1 is SGHRS, CDR2 YFSETQ, per germline. The CDR3 runs 15 residues. The CDR3 here is CASSLYWGGDEKLFF. The CDR3 region has the DNA TGCGCCAGCAGCTTGTATTGGGGAGGGGATGAAAAACTGTTTTTT.

This chain joins TRBV7-8 and TRBJ2-7; D might be TRBD1 (6 bases). Germline V gene lookup returns CDR1 SGHVS and CDR2 FQNEAQ. The CDR3 spans 16 residues. Between the trimmed V and J ends, which lost 2 bases and 2 bases, there was a span of 16 bases. The CDR3 spells CASSLTPGHGPYEQYF. CDR3 DNA sequence: TGTGCCAGCAGCTTAACGCCGGGACACGGACCCTACGAGCAGTACTTC.

There are a few counts of this clone. The J gene is TRBJ2-1, the V gene TRBV29-1, with 9 bases identical to TRBD1. The length of the CDR3 is 15 residues. The V segment lost 6 bases and the J segment 4 bases; nucleotides outside the gene matches: 10. From germline, CDR1 is SQVTM and CDR2 ANQGSEA. The CDR3 nucleotides read TGCAGCGTAGCCGGGGACAGGGCTTTTTACAATGAGCAGTTCTTC. Protein sequence: CSVAGDRAFYNEQFF.

This clone was picked up a small number of times. This rearrangement joins TRBV19 to TRBJ2-1; either TRBD1 or TRBD2 may supply D (5 bases each). CDR3 length: 15 residues. The germline V and J ends were trimmed by 4 bases and 5 bases, with 15 bases remaining between them. Germline-derived CDR1 and CDR2 are LNHDA and SQIVND (reference sequence). CDR3 sequence: CASSTRGREDNEQFF. The CDR3 region has the DNA TGTGCCAGTAGTACAAGGGGACGAGAGGACAATGAGCAGTTCTTC.

V and J are TRBV2 and TRBJ2-1; D not resolved. Germline V CDR1 and CDR2: SNHLY, FYNNEI. V lost 1 base and J lost 9, with 10 bases in between. This CDR3 contains 13 residues. CDR3 nucleotides: TGTGCCAGCAGTGAAGGGGTAGGGTTTGAGCAGTTCTTC. The encoded protein is CASSEGVGFEQFF.

The rearrangement uses TRBV4-2 and TRBJ1-2, with TRBD1 matching over 7 bases. Losses at the gene ends were 4 bases for V and 8 bases for J; bases not matched to a gene: 13. The CDR3 contains 15 residues. The germline V gene encodes CDR1 LGHNA and CDR2 YNFKEQ. The CDR3 here is CASSLGTVDVGGYTF. CDR3 bases: TGTGCCAGCAGCCTCGGGACAGTCGATGTCGGGGGCTACACCTTC.

This clone showed up just a few times. This chain joins TRBV14 and TRBJ1-1, with D hard to call. The germline V and J ends were trimmed by 0 bases and 3 bases, with 17 bases remaining between them. CDR3 length: 17 residues. Germline V gives CDR1 SGHDN, CDR2 FVKESK. CDR3 sequence (DNA): TGTGCCAGCAGCCAAGATAAAGTCCGGGGTCGGGACACTGAAGCTTTCTTT. This encodes CASSQDKVRGRDTEAFF.

The CDR3 DNA reads as TGTGCCAGCAGCAATGACGGGAACTATGGCTACACCTTC. It is translated as CASSNDGNYGYTF. The rearrangement uses TRBV7-3 and TRBJ1-2; D is unclear. The germline CDR1 and CDR2 sequences are SGHTA and FQGTGA. The CDR3 sequence is 13 residues long. V lost 5 bases and J lost 2, with 9 bases in between.

This clone has only a few counts. A much larger clone lies one base from this, so it may be a read error. The sample carries other DNA sequences with the same CDR3. The V and J genes are TRBV7-9 and TRBJ2-7, with 8 bases fitting TRBD2. The CDR3 has 14 amino acids. Germline CDR1 is SEHNR and CDR2 is FQNEAQ (reference sequence). With V trimmed by 1 base and J by 2 bases, 1 base remained unmatched. Here the CDR3 reads CASSLELAAYEQYF. The DNA for the CDR3 is TGTGCCAGCAGCTTAGAACTAGCGGCCTACGAGCAGTACTTC.

The V gene is TRBV9, the J gene TRBJ2-2; weak D call: TRBD1 (6 bases). This CDR3 spans 16 amino acids. Germline CDR1 SGDLS, CDR2 YYNGEE. Between the trimmed V and J ends, which lost 3 bases and 5 bases, there was a span of 17 bases. CDR3 in DNA: TGTGCCAGCAGCGCAGGGGTTTCAGTGGGTACCGGGGAGCTGTTTTTT. It codes for CASSAGVSVGTGELFF.

V gene TRBV25-1 combines with J gene TRBJ2-5, with D possibly being TRBD2 (5 bases). CDR1 is MGHDK, CDR2 SYGVNS, per germline. Trimming pared 2 bases from V and 2 bases from J, leaving 12 bases between. CDR3 length: 15 residues. CDR3 DNA sequence: TGTGCCAGCAGTGAAAGCCCGGGGTGGCAAGAGACCCAGTACTTC. Translation: CASSESPGWQETQYF.

This clone was seen repeatedly, ten times or more. The chain has TRBV7-8 and TRBJ1-2, with D hard to call. The CDR3 runs 14 residues. Germline CDR1 and CDR2: SGHVS and FQNEAQ. V lost 2 bases and J lost 2, with 9 bases in between. CDR3 region: CASSLQPPNYGYTF. The DNA for the CDR3 is TGTGCCAGCAGCTTACAACCACCGAACTATGGCTACACCTTC.

This clone was seen only a few times. The chain combines TRBV7-9 with TRBJ1-4; no reliable D call. The germline gives CDR1 SEHNR, CDR2 FQNEAQ (reference sequence). This CDR3 spans 12 amino acids. The CDR3 coding sequence is TGTGCGTTGGCCAGAGCAGATGAAAAACTGTTTTTT. Protein sequence: CALARADEKLFF.